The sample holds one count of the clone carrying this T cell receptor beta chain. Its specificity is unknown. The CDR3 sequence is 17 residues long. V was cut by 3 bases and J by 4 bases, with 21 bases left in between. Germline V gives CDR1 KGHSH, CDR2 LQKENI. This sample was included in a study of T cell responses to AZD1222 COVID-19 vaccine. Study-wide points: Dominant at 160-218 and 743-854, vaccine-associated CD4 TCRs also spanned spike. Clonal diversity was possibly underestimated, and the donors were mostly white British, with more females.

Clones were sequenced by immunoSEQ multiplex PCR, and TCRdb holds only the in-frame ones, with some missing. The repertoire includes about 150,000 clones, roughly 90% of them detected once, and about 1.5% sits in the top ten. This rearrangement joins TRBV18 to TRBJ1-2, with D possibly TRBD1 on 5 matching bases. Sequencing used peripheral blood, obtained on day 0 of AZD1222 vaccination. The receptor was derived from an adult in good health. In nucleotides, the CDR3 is TGTGCCAGCTCACCCGGGACGCATGTTACCGGAATCTATGGCTACACCTTC. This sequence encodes CASSPGTHVTGIYGYTF.